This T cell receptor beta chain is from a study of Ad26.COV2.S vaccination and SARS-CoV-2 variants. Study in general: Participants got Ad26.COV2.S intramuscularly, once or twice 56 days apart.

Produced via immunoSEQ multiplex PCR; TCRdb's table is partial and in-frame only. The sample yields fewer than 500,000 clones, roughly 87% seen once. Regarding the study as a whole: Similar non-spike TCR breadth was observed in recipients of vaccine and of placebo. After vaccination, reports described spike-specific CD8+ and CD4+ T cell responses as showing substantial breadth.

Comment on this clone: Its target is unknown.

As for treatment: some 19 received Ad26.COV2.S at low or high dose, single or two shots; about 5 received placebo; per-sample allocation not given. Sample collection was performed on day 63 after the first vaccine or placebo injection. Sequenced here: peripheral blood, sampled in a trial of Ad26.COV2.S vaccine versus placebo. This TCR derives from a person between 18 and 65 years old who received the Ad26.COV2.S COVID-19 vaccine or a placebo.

DNA for the CDR3: TGTGCCAGCAGCTTCGGTTTCCGGGCGGGATTCACAGATACGCAGTATTTT. It translates to CASSFGFRAGFTDTQYF. This chain connects TRBV7-2 to TRBJ2-3; a possible D gene is TRBD2 (6 bases). The germline V gene has CDR1 SGHTA and CDR2 FQGNSA. This CDR3 comprises 17 residues. V shed 3 bases and J shed 2 bases, with 18 bases lying between them.